This section outlines one TCR beta chain sequence together with its context. Its antigen is undetermined. This entry is derived from a study of cytomegalovirus exposure and HLA in healthy donors. Notes on the study in general: Three chains linked to CMV were shown in vitro to be specific for CMV antigens. According to reports, the classifier identified cytomegalovirus status with high specificity and sensitivity. Previous analysis showed most TCR beta V segments were productive about 87% or about 30% of the time. Highly shared sequence variants in one cluster were likely a sequencing artifact.

It was with 60 Vbeta and 13 Jbeta primers that the PCR ran. TCRdb's table, derived via immunoSEQ multiplex PCR, lists solely in-frame clones and lacks some. The sample carries fewer than 250,000 clones, almost 80% recorded once. The germline V and J ends were trimmed by 0 bases and 12 bases, with 9 bases remaining between them. This CDR3 spans 11 amino acids. Germline V gives CDR1 SGHDT, CDR2 YYEEEE. Sequenced sample: PBMCs. The receptor's source is a woman between 18 and 30 years old in good health and CMV-seronegative. The chain combines TRBV5-6 with TRBJ1-2; D remains ambiguous. The CDR3 nucleotides read TGTGCCAGCAGCTTGGGACTATCTAACACCTTC. Protein product: CASSLGLSNTF.